Following are 3 T cell receptor beta chains from one sample sequenced in a study of T cells in Graves' hyperthyroidism and ophthalmopathy. What was amplified from RNA transcripts were TCR beta CDR3 regions. HTBI primers were employed in a first-round RT-PCR of the TCR CDR3. From the multiplex PCR reads, TCRdb called clonotypes with MiXCR, one entry per CDR3 protein. The sample has fewer than 900,000 distinct CDR3 sequences, 18% seen once. The specimen was blood. These TCRs come from a woman aged 50 to 60 with Graves' hyperthyroidism that later progressed to Graves' ophthalmopathy.

There are many counts of this clonotype. The V call is TRBV6-2 or TRBV6-3, the J call TRBJ1-5, with D hard to call. The CDR3 length is 15 residues. Germline lookup yields CDR1 MNHEY and CDR2 SVGEGT. Trimming shortened V by 5 bases and J by 5 bases, and 16 bases separated the two germline ends. The CDR3 reads CASSPRRREDQPQHF. The CDR3 DNA follows: TGTGCCAGCAGTCCGCGGCGGAGGGAAGATCAGCCCCAGCATTTT.

This clonotype was detected ten times or more. The CDR3 region has the DNA TGTGCCAGCGCCCTAGCCGAGACAGAGAACACTGAAGCTTTCTTT. Translation: CASALAETENTEAFF. The chain has TRBV27 and TRBJ1-1; possibly TRBD1 for D (5 bases). This CDR3 comprises 15 residues. Trimming took off 8 bases at V and 1 base at J, with 17 bases between the two ends. The germline V gene encodes CDR1 MNHEY and CDR2 SMNVEV (reference sequence).

The table lists this clonotype with many counts. The chain uses TRBV7-9 and TRBJ2-5, with D perhaps being TRBD1 or TRBD2 (5 bases each). CDR3 size: 13 residues. Trimming left V 6 bases short and J 5 bases short, with 13 bases between. The germline gives CDR1 SEHNR, CDR2 FQNEAQ (reference sequence). The CDR3 here is CASRPTWGETQYF. CDR3 sequence (DNA): TGTGCCAGCAGACCTACATGGGGGGAGACCCAGTACTTC.